This T cell receptor (delta chain) was sequenced in a study of gamma-delta chains in newborns, infants, children. Study summary: Polyclonal expansion of innate γδ T cells after birth follows microbial exposure.

TCRdb re-called clones from the reads using CATT. The sample lists a few thousand delta-chain clones, more than 4% occurring once. Only a few counts were recorded for this clone. V was shortened by 2 bases and J by 4 bases, with 8 bases between the two germline ends. This CDR3 contains 13 residues. The germline CDR1 and CDR2 sequences are TSWWSYY and QGS. The sample comprised blood. The TCR was taken from a child who was a newborn, infant or young child, either healthy, febrile or measles-vaccinated (not recorded which). This chain links TRDV1 with TRDJ1; D gene uncertain. As DNA, the CDR3 is TGTGCTCTTGGGGAAGGGTTTGGCGATAAACTCATCTTT. This gives the protein CALGEGFGDKLIF.